This entry lists 18 T cell receptor beta chains sequenced from one sample in a study of CD8 T cells in Susac syndrome (dated by TCRdb to between 2017 and 2020). Libraries came from the immunoSEQ multiplex PCR assay. RNA was extracted using the RNeasy kit, and roughly 0.5 to 1 ug of the RNA was reverse transcribed with random hexamers. TCRdb handled the public reads itself, with Q25 trimming in fastp and clone calling in MiXCR, and kept productive beta chains. All rows with the same CDR3 protein become a single entry with the most common DNA and genes. This sample has 150,000 or so distinct CDR3 sequences in its table, and 95% of those were observed once. Jointly, the top ten make up roughly 0.15% of the sample. Input material: CD4+ T cells from PBMCs. These receptors all stem from a human donor with Susac syndrome.

This clonotype was counted once. The chain couples TRBV27 to TRBJ2-3, with 11 bases identical to TRBD2. This CDR3 spans 15 amino acids. J was trimmed by 3 bases and V by 4 bases; bases with no gene match: 3. Germline V CDR1 and CDR2: MNHEY, SMNVEV (reference sequence). The CDR3 DNA reads TGTGCCAGCAGTTCTATAGCGGGGGGGACAGATACGCAGTATTTT. Translated: CASSSIAGGTDTQYF.

The chain combines TRBV30 with TRBJ2-7, with D perhaps assigned TRBD1 or TRBD2 (6 bases each). V lost 0 bases and J 5 bases, leaving 14 bases between the germline ends. The CDR3 covers 14 residues. Germline CDR1 GTSNPN, CDR2 SVGIG (reference sequence). The CDR3 sequence: CAWSVWGAPHEQYF. Here the CDR3 DNA reads TGTGCCTGGAGTGTTTGGGGGGCGCCTCACGAGCAGTACTTC.

The sample holds one count of this clonotype. The rearrangement uses TRBV4-2 and TRBJ2-5; 12 bases agree with TRBD1. V trimming: 4 bases; J trimming: 5 bases; junction bases outside the gene matches: 5. Per the germline V gene, CDR1 is LGHNA and CDR2 is YNFKEQ. The CDR3 spans 15 residues. CDR3 in DNA: TGTGCCAGCAGCCCCGGGACAGGGGGCTTGGAGACCCAGTACTTC. It specifies CASSPGTGGLETQYF.

In this sample, this clonotype turned up once. The genes are TRBV19 and TRBJ2-1; TRBD1 matches at 9 bases. CDR3 size: 13 residues. The V gene's germline CDR1 is LNHDA and CDR2 SQIVND (reference sequence). V shed 6 bases and J 8 bases; nucleotides not matched to a gene: 5. CDR3: CASRSGTGHEQFF. Here the CDR3 DNA reads TGTGCCAGTAGATCCGGGACAGGGCATGAGCAGTTCTTC.

This clonotype has only one observation. CDR3 in DNA: TGTGCCAGCAGTGAAGGGTTGGGTCAGCCCCAGCATTTT. It encodes CASSEGLGQPQHF. This chain connects TRBV2 to TRBJ1-5; D is uncertain. Trimming took off 1 base at V and 6 bases at J, with 7 bases between the two ends. Germline CDR1 is SNHLY and CDR2 is FYNNEI. This CDR3 comprises 13 residues.

J is TRBJ2-1 and V is TRBV12-3 or TRBV12-4, with a weak D call TRBD2 (6 bases). Trimming pared 1 base from V and 4 bases from J, leaving 14 bases between. This CDR3 spans 16 amino acids. CDR3 loop: CASSLGGGTGYNEQFF. CDR3 in DNA: TGTGCCAGCAGTTTAGGAGGCGGGACGGGGTACAATGAGCAGTTCTTC.

The chain couples TRBV29-1 to TRBJ1-2, with TRBD1 identical over 7 bases. Per the germline V gene, CDR1 is SQVTM and CDR2 is ANQGSEA. V shed 0 bases, J shed 5 bases, and the junction held 9 bases outside the gene matches. The CDR3 has 15 amino acids. The CDR3 region is CSVEDVHRGEYGYTF. The CDR3 DNA follows: TGCAGCGTTGAAGATGTGCACAGGGGCGAGTATGGCTACACCTTC.

The chain links TRBV28 to TRBJ1-1; D is uncertain. The CDR3 spans 14 residues. V lost 4 bases to trimming and J lost 6 bases, with 15 bases between them. Germline V gene sequence: CDR1 MDHEN, CDR2 SYDVKM. CDR3 region: CASSYRDTISEAFF. The DNA of the CDR3 is TGTGCCAGCAGTTATCGGGATACGATATCTGAAGCTTTCTTT. Drawing the rest from reference TRBV28 and TRBJ1-1, the complete variable domain is DVKVTQSSRYLVKRTGEKVFLECVQDMDHENMFWYRQDPGLGLRLIYFSYDVKMKEKGDIPEGYSVSREKKERFSLILESASTNQTSMYLCASSYRDTISEAFFGQGTRLTVV.

The chain combines TRBV20-1 with TRBJ2-7, with D possibly matching TRBD1 (5 bases). Germline CDR1 is DFQATT and CDR2 is SNEGSKA (reference sequence). The CDR3 is 11 residues long. The ends were cut back, 3 bases at V and 9 bases at J, with 12 bases in the middle. Here the CDR3 reads CSASGRDGQYF. Here the CDR3 DNA reads TGCAGTGCTAGTGGCAGGGATGGGCAGTACTTC.

This clonotype was detected only once. The chain recombines TRBV9 with TRBJ2-7; D perhaps matches TRBD2 (5 bases). The germline V gene encodes CDR1 SGDLS and CDR2 YYNGEE. The CDR3 has 13 amino acids. Trimming left V 7 bases short and J 5 bases short, with 16 bases between. The CDR3 nucleotides are TGTGCCAGCGGTAGTAATCCCGGGGACGAGCAGTACTTC. Translated, it gives CASGSNPGDEQYF.

The chain couples TRBV12-3 or TRBV12-4 to TRBJ2-3, with TRBD1 matching 7 bases. This CDR3 region has 14 residues. After removal of 6 bases from V and 4 bases from J, the junction contained 7 bases not matched to a gene. The CDR3 region has the DNA TGTGCCAGCAGATTACAGGGGATGGCAGATACGCAGTATTTT. Amino acids: CASRLQGMADTQYF.

This rearrangement joins TRBV5-1 to TRBJ2-7; TRBD1 agrees at 9 bases. Germline values: CDR1 SGHRS, CDR2 YFSETQ. After removal of 4 bases from V and 4 bases from J, the junction contained 3 bases not matched to a gene. This CDR3 is 13 amino acids long. The CDR3 loop reads CASSGTGPYEQYF. In DNA, the CDR3 is TGCGCCAGCAGCGGGACAGGGCCGTACGAGCAGTACTTC. The full variable domain, with the rest looked up from reference TRBV5-1 and TRBJ2-7, is KAGVTQTPRYLIKTRGQQVTLSCSPISGHRSVSWYQQTPGQGLQFLFEYFSETQRNKGNFPGRFSGRQFSNSRSEMNVSTLELGDSALYLCASSGTGPYEQYFGPGTRLTVT.

The chain links TRBV6-1 to TRBJ1-6, with D tentatively TRBD1 (5 bases). The CDR3 consists of 13 residues. Trimming took 4 bases from V and 8 from J, leaving 9 bases between them. The germline CDR1 and CDR2 sequences are MNHNS and SASEGT. The CDR3 DNA is TGTGCCAGCAGTGCCTCAGGGCATTCACCCCTCCACTTT. It specifies CASSASGHSPLHF.

This sequence joins TRBV3-1 and TRBJ1-5; 7 positions match TRBD1. CDR1 is LGHDT and CDR2 is YNNKEL in the germline V gene (reference sequence). Trimming cost V 4 bases and J 3 bases; bases outside gene matches: 6. This CDR3 has 15 amino acids. The CDR3 DNA reads as TGTGCCAGCAGCCCGGGGACAGTCGACAATCAGCCCCAGCATTTT. Translation: CASSPGTVDNQPQHF. The complete variable domain, with remaining parts taken from reference TRBV3-1 and TRBJ1-5, reads DTAVSQTPKYLVTQMGNDKSIKCEQNLGHDTMYWYKQDSKKFLKIMFSYNNKELIINETVPNRFSPKSPDKAHLNLHINSLELGDSAVYFCASSPGTVDNQPQHFGDGTRLSIL.

This CDR3 reads CASSRRLAGATDTQYF. The CDR3 DNA is TGTGCCAGCAGTCGACGACTAGCGGGGGCCACAGATACGCAGTATTTT. This chain connects TRBV2 to TRBJ2-3, with 12 bases lining up with TRBD2. V lost 5 bases, J lost 2 bases, and 5 bases stayed unmatched. There are 16 residues in the CDR3. CDR1 is SNHLY and CDR2 is FYNNEI in the germline V gene.

This clonotype was counted once. The chain employs TRBV20-1 and TRBJ2-1; D is uncertain. V was clipped by 6 bases and J by 4 bases, with 13 bases between them. The CDR3 runs 13 residues. The germline V gene has CDR1 DFQATT and CDR2 SNEGSKA (reference sequence). The CDR3 here is CSARRPGYNEQFF. CDR3 nucleotide sequence: TGCAGTGCGAGACGACCCGGATACAATGAGCAGTTCTTC.

The CDR3 region is CASSPGESEAFF. CDR3 coding DNA: TGTGCCAGCAGCCCAGGGGAATCTGAAGCTTTCTTT. This chain joins TRBV12-3 or TRBV12-4 and TRBJ1-1, with a tentative D call TRBD1 (6 bases). The CDR3 runs 12 residues. V dropped 6 bases and J dropped 6 bases, with 11 bases sitting between them.

The chain recombines TRBV20-1 with TRBJ1-2, with D uncertain. Germline V CDR1 and CDR2: DFQATT, SNEGSKA (reference sequence). This CDR3 has 12 amino acids. With 6 bases removed from V and 1 base from J, the gap between germline ends came to 9 bases. CDR3 bases: TGCAGTGCCTTGGGTAATAACTATGGCTACACCTTC. It yields the protein CSALGNNYGYTF.